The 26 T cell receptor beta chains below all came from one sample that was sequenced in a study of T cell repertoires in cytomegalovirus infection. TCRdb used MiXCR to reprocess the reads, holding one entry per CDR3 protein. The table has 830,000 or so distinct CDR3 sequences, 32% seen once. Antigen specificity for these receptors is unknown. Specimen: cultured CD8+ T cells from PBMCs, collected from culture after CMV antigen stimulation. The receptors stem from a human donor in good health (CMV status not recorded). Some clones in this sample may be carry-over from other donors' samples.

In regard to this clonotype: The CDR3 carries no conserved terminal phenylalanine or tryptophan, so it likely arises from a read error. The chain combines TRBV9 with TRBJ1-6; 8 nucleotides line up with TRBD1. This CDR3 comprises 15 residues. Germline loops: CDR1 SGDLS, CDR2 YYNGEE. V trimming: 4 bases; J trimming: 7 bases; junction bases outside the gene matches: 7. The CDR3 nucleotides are TGTGCCAGCAGCCCAGGACAGGGATCGAATTCACCCCTCCACCTT. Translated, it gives CASSPGQGSNSPLHL.

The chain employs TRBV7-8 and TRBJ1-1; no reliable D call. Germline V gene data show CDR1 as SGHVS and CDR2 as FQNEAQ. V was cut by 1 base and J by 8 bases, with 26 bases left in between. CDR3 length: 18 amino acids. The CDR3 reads CASSLGPNRRSPGREAFF. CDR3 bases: TGTGCCAGCAGCTTAGGGCCCAACCGTAGGTCCCCTGGGCGGGAAGCTTTCTTT.

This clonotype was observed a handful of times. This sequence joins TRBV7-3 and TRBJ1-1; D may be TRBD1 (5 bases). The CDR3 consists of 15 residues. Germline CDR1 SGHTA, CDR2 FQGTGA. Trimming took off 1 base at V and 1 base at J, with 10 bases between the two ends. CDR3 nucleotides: TGTGCCAGCAGCTTAAACCCGGGGCCGAACACTGAAGCTTTCTTT. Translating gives CASSLNPGPNTEAFF.

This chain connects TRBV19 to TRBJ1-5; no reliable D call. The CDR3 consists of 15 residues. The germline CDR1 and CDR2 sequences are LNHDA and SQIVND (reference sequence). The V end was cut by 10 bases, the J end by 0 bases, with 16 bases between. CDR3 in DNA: TGTGCCACCGAAAAGGCCAGCTATAGCAATCAGCCCCAGCATTTT. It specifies CATEKASYSNQPQHF.

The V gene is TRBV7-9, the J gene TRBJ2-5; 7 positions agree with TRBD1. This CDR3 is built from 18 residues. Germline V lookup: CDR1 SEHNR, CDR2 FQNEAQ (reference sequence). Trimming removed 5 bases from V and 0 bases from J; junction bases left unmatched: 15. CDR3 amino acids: CASSPPPGGDRDQETQYF. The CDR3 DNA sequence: TGTGCCAGCAGCCCTCCCCCGGGTGGTGACAGGGACCAAGAGACCCAGTACTTC.

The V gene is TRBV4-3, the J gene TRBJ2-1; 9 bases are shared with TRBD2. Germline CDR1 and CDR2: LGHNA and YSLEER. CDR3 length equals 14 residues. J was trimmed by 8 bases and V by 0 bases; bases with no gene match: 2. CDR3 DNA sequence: TGCGCCAGCAGCCAAGAGATAGCGGGGGATGAGCAGTTCTTC. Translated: CASSQEIAGDEQFF.

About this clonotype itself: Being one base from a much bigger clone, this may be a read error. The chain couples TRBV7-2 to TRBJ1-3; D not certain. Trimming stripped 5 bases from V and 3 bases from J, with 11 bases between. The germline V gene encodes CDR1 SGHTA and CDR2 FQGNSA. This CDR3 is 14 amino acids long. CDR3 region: CASSQTGIGNTIYF. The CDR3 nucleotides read TGTGCCAGCAGCCAGACCGGTATTGGAAACACCATATATTTT. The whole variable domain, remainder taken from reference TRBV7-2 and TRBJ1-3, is GAGVSQSPSNKVTEKGKDVELRCDPISGHTALYWYRQSLGQGLEFLIYFQGNSAPDKSGLPSDRFSAERTGGSVSTLTIQRTQQEDSAVYLCASSQTGIGNTIYFGEGSWLTVV.

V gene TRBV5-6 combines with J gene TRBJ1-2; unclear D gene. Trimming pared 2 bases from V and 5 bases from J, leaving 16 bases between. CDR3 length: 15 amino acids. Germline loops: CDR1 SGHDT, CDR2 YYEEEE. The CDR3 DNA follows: TGTGCCAGCAGCTTTGTCAAGGGTCTGAATTATGGCTACACCTTC. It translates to CASSFVKGLNYGYTF.

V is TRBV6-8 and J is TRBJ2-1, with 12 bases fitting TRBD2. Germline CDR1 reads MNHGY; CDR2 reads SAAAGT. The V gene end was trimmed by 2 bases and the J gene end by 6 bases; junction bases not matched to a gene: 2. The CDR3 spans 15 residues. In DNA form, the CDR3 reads TGTGCCAGCAGTTACCTAGCGGGGGGGGCCAATGAGCAGTTCTTC. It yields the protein CASSYLAGGANEQFF.

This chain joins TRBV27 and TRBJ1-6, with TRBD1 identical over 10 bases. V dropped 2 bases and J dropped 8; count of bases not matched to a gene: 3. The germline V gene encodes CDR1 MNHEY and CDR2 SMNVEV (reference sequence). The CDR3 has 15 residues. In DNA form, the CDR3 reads TGTGCCAGCAGTTTAACTGGACAGGGGGATTCACCCCTCCACTTT. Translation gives CASSLTGQGDSPLHF.

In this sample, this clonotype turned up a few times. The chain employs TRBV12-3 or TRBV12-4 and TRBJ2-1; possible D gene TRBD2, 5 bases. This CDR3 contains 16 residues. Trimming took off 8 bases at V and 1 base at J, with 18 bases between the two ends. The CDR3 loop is CASSNGIVGSYNEQFF. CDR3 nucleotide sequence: TGTGCCAGCTCTAACGGGATCGTTGGGTCCTACAATGAGCAGTTCTTC.

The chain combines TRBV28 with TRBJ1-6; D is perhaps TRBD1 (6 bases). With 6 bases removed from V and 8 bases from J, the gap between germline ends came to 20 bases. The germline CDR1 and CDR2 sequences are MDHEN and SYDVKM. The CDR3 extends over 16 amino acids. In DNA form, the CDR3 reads TGTGCCAGCAGCCCGAAGCTAGGGGGATACTATTCACCCCTCCACTTT. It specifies CASSPKLGGYYSPLHF.

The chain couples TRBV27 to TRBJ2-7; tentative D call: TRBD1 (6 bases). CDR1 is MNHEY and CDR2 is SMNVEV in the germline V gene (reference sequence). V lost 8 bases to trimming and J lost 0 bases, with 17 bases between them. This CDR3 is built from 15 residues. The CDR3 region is CASGVDRFSSYEQYV. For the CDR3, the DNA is TGTGCCAGCGGCGTCGACAGGTTTTCCTCCTACGAGCAGTACGTC.

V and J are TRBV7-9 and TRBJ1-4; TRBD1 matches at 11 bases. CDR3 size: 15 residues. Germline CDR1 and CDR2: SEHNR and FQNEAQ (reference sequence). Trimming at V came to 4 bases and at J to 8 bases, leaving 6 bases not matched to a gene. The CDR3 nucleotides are TGTGCCAGCAGCTACCCGGGACAGGGGGACGAAAAACTGTTTTTT. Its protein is CASSYPGQGDEKLFF.

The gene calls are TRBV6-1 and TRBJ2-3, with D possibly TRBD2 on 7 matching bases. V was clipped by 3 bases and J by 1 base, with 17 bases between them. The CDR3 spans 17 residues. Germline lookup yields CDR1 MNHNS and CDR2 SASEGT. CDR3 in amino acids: CASSEWGRGSRTDTQYF. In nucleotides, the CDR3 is TGTGCCAGCAGTGAGTGGGGGAGGGGGTCCCGCACAGATACGCAGTATTTT.

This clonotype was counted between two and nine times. DNA for the CDR3: TGTGCCACGGCCTCCCCGGACGGCAGGGGTTTTGGGGCTAATGAAAAACTGTTTTTT. Translation gives CATASPDGRGFGANEKLFF. The chain combines TRBV6-5 with TRBJ1-4; possibly TRBD1 for D (6 bases). The CDR3 runs 19 residues. Germline lookup yields CDR1 MNHEY and CDR2 SVGAGI. Trimming stripped 10 bases from V and 3 bases from J, with 30 bases between.

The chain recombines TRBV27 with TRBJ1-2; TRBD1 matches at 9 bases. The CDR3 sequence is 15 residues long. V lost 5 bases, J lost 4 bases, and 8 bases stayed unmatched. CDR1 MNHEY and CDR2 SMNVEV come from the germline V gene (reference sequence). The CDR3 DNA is TGTGCCAGCAGTAACACCGGGACAGGGATCTATGGCTACACCTTC. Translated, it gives CASSNTGTGIYGYTF.

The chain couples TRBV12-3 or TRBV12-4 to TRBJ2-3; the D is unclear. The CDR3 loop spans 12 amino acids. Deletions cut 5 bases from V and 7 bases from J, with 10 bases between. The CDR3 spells CASSSHPNTQYF. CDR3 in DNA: TGTGCCAGCAGTAGTCACCCAAATACGCAGTATTTT.

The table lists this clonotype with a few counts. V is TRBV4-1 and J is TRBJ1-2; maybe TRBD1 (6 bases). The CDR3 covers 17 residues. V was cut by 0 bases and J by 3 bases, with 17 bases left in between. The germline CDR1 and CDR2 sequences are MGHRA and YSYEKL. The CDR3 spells CASSQDVWKGGDYGYTF. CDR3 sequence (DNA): TGCGCCAGCAGCCAAGATGTGTGGAAAGGGGGGGACTATGGCTACACCTTC.

CDR3 nucleotide sequence: TGTGCCAGCCCGAGGGGGGGGCGCGGCTATGGCTACACCTTC. This gives the protein CASPRGGRGYGYTF. The chain couples TRBV2 to TRBJ1-2; TRBD1 is a possible D gene (6 bases). The CDR3 has 14 residues. V dropped 8 bases and J dropped 4 bases, with 17 bases sitting between them. From germline, CDR1 is SNHLY and CDR2 FYNNEI.

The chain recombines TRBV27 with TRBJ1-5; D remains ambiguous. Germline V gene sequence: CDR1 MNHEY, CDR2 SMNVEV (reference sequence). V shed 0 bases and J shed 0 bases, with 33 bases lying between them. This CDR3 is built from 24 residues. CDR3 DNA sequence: TGTGCCAGCAGTTTATCGCAATTATCCCCGGACGTAAACCCAAGCCTGTATAGCAATCAGCCCCAGCATTTT. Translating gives CASSLSQLSPDVNPSLYSNQPQHF.

CDR3 in amino acids: CASGIGLPLGSFSYEQYF. CDR3 in DNA: TGCGCCAGCGGGATCGGGCTTCCATTGGGGAGTTTCTCCTACGAGCAGTACTTC. The V call is TRBV5-1, the J call TRBJ2-7; D might be TRBD2 (5 bases). CDR1 SGHRS and CDR2 YFSETQ come from the germline V gene. Deletions cut 7 bases from V and 0 bases from J, with 26 bases between. The CDR3 totals 18 residues.

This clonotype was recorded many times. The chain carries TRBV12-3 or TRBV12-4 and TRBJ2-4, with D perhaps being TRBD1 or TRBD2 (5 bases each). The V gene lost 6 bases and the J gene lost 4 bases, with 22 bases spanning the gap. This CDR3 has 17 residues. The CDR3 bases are TGTGCCAGCAGCTCCGCAGGGCTCGGAGGATCGAAAAACATTCAGTACTTC. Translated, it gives CASSSAGLGGSKNIQYF.

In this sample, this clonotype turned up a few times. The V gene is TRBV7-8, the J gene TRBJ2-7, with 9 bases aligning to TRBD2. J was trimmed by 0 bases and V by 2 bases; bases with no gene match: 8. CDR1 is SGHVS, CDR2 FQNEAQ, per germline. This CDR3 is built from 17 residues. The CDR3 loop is CASSLFIAGAHSYEQYF. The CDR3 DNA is TGTGCCAGCAGCTTATTTATAGCGGGGGCCCACTCCTACGAGCAGTACTTC.

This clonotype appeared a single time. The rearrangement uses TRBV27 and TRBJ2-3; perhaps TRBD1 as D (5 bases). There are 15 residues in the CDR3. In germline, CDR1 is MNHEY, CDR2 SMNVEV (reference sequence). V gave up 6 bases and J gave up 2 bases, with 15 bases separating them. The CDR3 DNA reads TGTGCCAGCAGACAAGACAGTTTTTTCACAGATACGCAGTATTTT. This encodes CASRQDSFFTDTQYF.

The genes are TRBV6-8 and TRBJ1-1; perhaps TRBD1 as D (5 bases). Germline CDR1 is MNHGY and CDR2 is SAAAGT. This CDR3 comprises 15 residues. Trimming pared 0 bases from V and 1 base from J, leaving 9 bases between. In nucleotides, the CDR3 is TGTGCCAGCAGTTACTCGAATCAGGGGAACACTGAAGCTTTCTTT. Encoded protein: CASSYSNQGNTEAFF.